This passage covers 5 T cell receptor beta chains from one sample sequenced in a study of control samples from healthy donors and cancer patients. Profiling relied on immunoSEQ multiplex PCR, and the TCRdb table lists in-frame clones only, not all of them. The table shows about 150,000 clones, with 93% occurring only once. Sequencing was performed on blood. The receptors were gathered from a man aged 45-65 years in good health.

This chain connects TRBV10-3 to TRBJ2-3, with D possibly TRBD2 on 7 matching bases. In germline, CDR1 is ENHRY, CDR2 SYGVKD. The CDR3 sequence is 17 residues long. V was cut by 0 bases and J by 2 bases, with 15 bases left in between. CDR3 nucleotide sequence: TGTGCCATCAGTGAGTCGGGACGGGGGGCGCACACAGATACGCAGTATTTT. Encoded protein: CAISESGRGAHTDTQYF.

The CDR3 sequence is CASSEGRGPSYEQYF. CDR3 DNA sequence: TGTGCCAGCAGTGAAGGCAGGGGCCCATCCTACGAGCAGTACTTC. The gene calls are TRBV6-1 and TRBJ2-7, with D possibly matching TRBD1 (6 bases). The CDR3 runs 15 residues. Trimming pared 1 base from V and 1 base from J, leaving 11 bases between. Germline assignment: CDR1 MNHNS and CDR2 SASEGT.

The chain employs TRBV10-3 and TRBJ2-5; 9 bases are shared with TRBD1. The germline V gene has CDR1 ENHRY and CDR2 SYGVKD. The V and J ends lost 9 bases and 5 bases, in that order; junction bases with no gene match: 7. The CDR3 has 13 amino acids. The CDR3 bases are TGTGCCATTTCGGACAGGGGAAGCGAGACCCAGTACTTC. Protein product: CAISDRGSETQYF.

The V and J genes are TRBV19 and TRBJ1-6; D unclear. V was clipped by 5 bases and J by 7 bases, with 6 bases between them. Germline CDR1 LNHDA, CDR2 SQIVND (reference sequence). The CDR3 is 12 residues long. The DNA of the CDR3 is TGTGCCAGTAGTCCTCGGAATTCACCCCTCCACTTT. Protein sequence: CASSPRNSPLHF.

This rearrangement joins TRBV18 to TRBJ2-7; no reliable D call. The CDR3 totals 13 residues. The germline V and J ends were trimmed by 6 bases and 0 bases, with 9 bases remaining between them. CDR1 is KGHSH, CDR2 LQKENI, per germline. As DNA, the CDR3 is TGTGCCAGCTCTGCGGATAGCTCCTACGAGCAGTACTTC. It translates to CASSADSSYEQYF.